The 19 T cell receptor beta chains listed next were all sequenced from one sample in a study of identical twins (dated by TCRdb to about 2016). To prepare the library, 5' RACE was applied. The listed sequencing device is Illumina HiSeq 2000. TCRdb trimmed public reads at Q25 via fastp, called clones via MiXCR and kept in-frame beta chains. Rows merge per CDR3 protein into single entries with the most common DNA and genes. The sample records around 490,000 distinct CDR3 sequences, nearly 15% of which are singletons. The ten largest make up roughly 0.44% of the sample. This sample was also put to use in a study of yellow fever vaccine responses in identical twins.

Sequenced: CD4+ T cells sorted from blood. These TCRs come from a woman under 30 in good health.

This clonotype was observed a few times. The V gene is TRBV7-2, the J gene TRBJ2-1; TRBD2 matches 7 bases. Germline lookup yields CDR1 SGHTA and CDR2 FQGNSA. The trim removed 0 bases at V and 0 bases at J, leaving 2 bases unmatched. CDR3 size: 16 residues. The CDR3 loop reads CASSLAGGPSYNEQFF. The CDR3 DNA reads as TGTGCCAGCAGCTTAGCGGGAGGGCCCTCCTACAATGAGCAGTTCTTC.

In this sample, this clonotype turned up a few times. This chain links TRBV7-9 with TRBJ2-3, with 8 bases identical to TRBD1. Trimming at V came to 5 bases and at J to 2 bases, leaving 6 bases not matched to a gene. CDR1 and CDR2 from the germline V gene are SEHNR and FQNEAQ (reference sequence). This CDR3 has 15 residues. The CDR3 bases are TGTGCCAGCAGCCCGGACAGGGTGTACACAGATACGCAGTATTTT. It yields the protein CASSPDRVYTDTQYF.

J is TRBJ2-2 and V is TRBV5-1, with D possibly being TRBD1 (5 bases). V gave up 5 bases and J gave up 1 base, with 9 bases separating them. This CDR3 is 14 amino acids long. Germline V gene lookup returns CDR1 SGHRS and CDR2 YFSETQ. The CDR3 here is CASRGAENTGELFF. The CDR3 bases are TGCGCCAGCAGAGGGGCAGAGAACACCGGGGAGCTGTTTTTT.

This chain connects TRBV7-3 to TRBJ2-7, with D possibly TRBD1 on 6 matching bases. Germline CDR1 is SGHTA and CDR2 is FQGTGA. V shed 5 bases and J shed 7 bases, with 12 bases lying between them. The CDR3 is 12 amino acids. The CDR3 DNA reads as TGTGCCAGCAGCAAACAGGGTGAGGAGCAGTACTTC. Translated, it gives CASSKQGEEQYF.

This chain links TRBV28 with TRBJ2-3; 8 nucleotides line up with TRBD2. Germline trimming cut 10 bases from V and 1 base from J; bases unmatched to any gene: 4. The CDR3 loop spans 13 amino acids. Germline assignment: CDR1 MDHEN and CDR2 SYDVKM. This CDR3 reads CATLLAGTDTQYF. The CDR3 bases are TGTGCCACCCTACTAGCGGGCACAGATACGCAGTATTTT.

The V call is TRBV5-1, the J call TRBJ2-1; D unresolved. The V end lost 0 bases, the J end lost 5 bases, and 6 bases lay between the germline ends. The germline gives CDR1 SGHRS, CDR2 YFSETQ. CDR3 size: 13 residues. The CDR3 DNA reads as TGCGCCAGCAGCTTGGACAGTAACAATGAGCAGTTCTTC. Encoded protein: CASSLDSNNEQFF.

The CDR3 loop reads CASGGNTDTQYF. The CDR3, as DNA: TGTGCCAGCGGGGGCAACACAGATACGCAGTATTTT. The chain is built from TRBV3-1 and TRBJ2-3, with D tentatively TRBD1 (6 bases). This CDR3 is 12 amino acids long. V dropped 8 bases and J dropped 2 bases, with 8 bases sitting between them. The germline CDR1 and CDR2 sequences are LGHDT and YNNKEL (reference sequence).

The chain carries TRBV5-1 and TRBJ1-2; 8 bases align to TRBD1. This CDR3 spans 14 amino acids. Germline trimming cut 5 bases from V and 3 bases from J; bases unmatched to any gene: 6. Germline V gene lookup returns CDR1 SGHRS and CDR2 YFSETQ. CDR3 loop: CASRVDRADYGYTF. CDR3 bases: TGCGCCAGCAGGGTGGACAGGGCCGACTATGGCTACACCTTC.

In its sample, this clonotype was seen a few times. The J gene is TRBJ1-1, the V gene TRBV4-1, with D perhaps matching TRBD1 (5 bases). The germline V gene has CDR1 MGHRA and CDR2 YSYEKL. CDR3 length: 15 residues. Trimming took 5 bases from V and 0 from J, leaving 13 bases between them. The DNA of the CDR3 is TGCGCCAGCAGCTCCCCGACAGTTATGAACACTGAAGCTTTCTTT. Translating it yields CASSSPTVMNTEAFF.

This clonotype appeared many times. The chain couples TRBV7-2 to TRBJ2-1; D unclear. CDR1 and CDR2 from the germline V gene are SGHTA and FQGNSA. The CDR3 runs 15 residues. V dropped 1 base and J dropped 2 bases, with 9 bases sitting between them. CDR3 sequence reads: CASSLESSTYNEQFF. In nucleotides, the CDR3 is TGTGCCAGCAGCTTAGAGTCTAGTACCTACAATGAGCAGTTCTTC.

A few counts support this clonotype. CDR3: CASSQGSGDGTNEQFF. The CDR3 DNA follows: TGTGCCAGCAGCCAAGGTTCCGGGGACGGGACTAACGAGCAGTTCTTC. The V and J genes are TRBV3-1 and TRBJ2-1; TRBD2 matches 7 bases. CDR1 and CDR2 from the germline V gene are LGHDT and YNNKEL (reference sequence). The CDR3 has 16 residues. The junction had 13 bases not matched to a gene; V was cut back by 1 base and J by 10 bases.

This clonotype appeared many times. V and J are TRBV12-3 or TRBV12-4 and TRBJ2-1; 7 bases match TRBD2. The CDR3 extends over 17 amino acids. The J segment lost 9 bases and the V segment lost 5 bases, leaving 19 bases of the junction unmatched. The CDR3 DNA is TGTGCCAGCAGTCTCCGACCTGGGGCGGGAGATCGGAGTGAGCAGTTCTTC. Translated: CASSLRPGAGDRSEQFF.

This chain connects TRBV12-3 or TRBV12-4 to TRBJ2-1; TRBD2 matches at 11 bases. V lost 6 bases and J lost 5; bases outside the gene matches: 3. The CDR3 has 14 residues. The CDR3 nucleotides read TGTGCCAGCAGGCCGACTAGCGGGGACAATGAGCAGTTCTTC. Translated, it gives CASRPTSGDNEQFF.

The chain is built from TRBV3-1 and TRBJ2-6, with D uncertain. The CDR3 covers 19 residues. The ends were cut back, 3 bases at V and 0 bases at J, with 18 bases in the middle. In germline, CDR1 is LGHDT, CDR2 YNNKEL (reference sequence). The CDR3 spells CASSHLGSLHSSGANVLTF. The CDR3 DNA sequence: TGTGCCAGCAGCCACCTTGGCAGCCTACACTCCTCTGGGGCCAACGTCCTGACTTTC.

This sequence joins TRBV7-8 and TRBJ2-1; 14 nucleotides align to TRBD2. Germline loops: CDR1 SGHVS, CDR2 FQNEAQ. The CDR3 loop spans 18 amino acids. J was trimmed by 2 bases and V by 2 bases; bases with no gene match: 5. The CDR3 DNA is TGTGCCAGCAGCTTACCGGGACTAGCGGGAGTCACCTACAATGAGCAGTTCTTC. Translating gives CASSLPGLAGVTYNEQFF.

In this sample, this clonotype turned up a few times. The chain uses TRBV7-2 and TRBJ2-1; D is unresolved. This CDR3 is 13 amino acids long. The V end lost 5 bases, the J end lost 7 bases, and 12 bases lay between the germline ends. CDR1 SGHTA and CDR2 FQGNSA come from the germline V gene. CDR3 protein: CASSRSWGNEQFF. CDR3 DNA sequence: TGTGCCAGCAGCCGCTCATGGGGAAATGAGCAGTTCTTC.

V and J are TRBV3-1 and TRBJ1-5; tentative D call: TRBD1 (6 bases). Germline values: CDR1 LGHDT, CDR2 YNNKEL (reference sequence). The CDR3 extends over 14 amino acids. V was trimmed by 7 bases and J by 0 bases, leaving 10 bases between them. CDR3 amino acids: CASTQGYSNQPQHF. The CDR3 region has the DNA TGTGCCAGCACCCAGGGGTATAGCAATCAGCCCCAGCATTTT.

This clonotype has ten or more counts. The chain links TRBV3-1 to TRBJ2-6; D possibly corresponds to TRBD1 (6 bases). In germline, CDR1 is LGHDT, CDR2 YNNKEL (reference sequence). The V end lost 6 bases, the J end lost 4 bases, and 10 bases lay between the germline ends. The CDR3 length is 14 residues. CDR3 region: CASSLGAGANVLTF. CDR3 DNA: TGTGCCAGCAGTCTGGGGGCCGGGGCCAACGTCCTGACTTTC.

This clonotype was counted between two and nine times. The V call is TRBV11-2, the J call TRBJ2-5; D remains unclear. V was cut by 5 bases and J by 3 bases, with 25 bases left in between. The CDR3 is made up of 18 amino acids. Germline CDR1 is SGHAT and CDR2 is FQNNGV. DNA of the CDR3: TGTGCCAGCAGCCGTCGTTTCCCTAGTCAAGGAAGAGAAGAGACCCAGTACTTC. This encodes CASSRRFPSQGREETQYF.